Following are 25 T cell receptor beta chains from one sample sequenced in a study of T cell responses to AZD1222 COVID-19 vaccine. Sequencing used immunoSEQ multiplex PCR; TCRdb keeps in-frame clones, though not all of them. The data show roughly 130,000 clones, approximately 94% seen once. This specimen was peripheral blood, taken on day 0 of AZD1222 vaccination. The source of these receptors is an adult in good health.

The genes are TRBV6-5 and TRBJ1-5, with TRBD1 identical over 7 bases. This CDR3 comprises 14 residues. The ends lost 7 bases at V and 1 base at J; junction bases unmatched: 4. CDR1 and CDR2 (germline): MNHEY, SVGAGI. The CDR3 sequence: CASNPTGSNQPQHF. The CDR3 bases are TGTGCCAGCAATCCGACAGGGAGCAATCAGCCCCAGCATTTT.

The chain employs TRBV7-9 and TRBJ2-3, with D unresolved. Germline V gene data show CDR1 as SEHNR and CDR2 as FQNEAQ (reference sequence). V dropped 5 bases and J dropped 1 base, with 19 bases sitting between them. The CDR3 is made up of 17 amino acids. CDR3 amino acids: CASSPPQTRRGTDTQYF. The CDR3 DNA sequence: TGTGCCAGCAGCCCACCTCAGACGAGACGGGGCACAGATACGCAGTATTTT.

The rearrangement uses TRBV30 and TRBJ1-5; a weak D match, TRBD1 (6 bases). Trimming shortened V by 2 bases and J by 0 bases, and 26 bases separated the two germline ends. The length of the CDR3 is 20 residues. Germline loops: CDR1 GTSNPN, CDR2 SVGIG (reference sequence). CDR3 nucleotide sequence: TGTGCCTGGAGTCACAAATTTTACTTGGGCAGGGGTGATAGCAATCAGCCCCAGCATTTT. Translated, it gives CAWSHKFYLGRGDSNQPQHF.

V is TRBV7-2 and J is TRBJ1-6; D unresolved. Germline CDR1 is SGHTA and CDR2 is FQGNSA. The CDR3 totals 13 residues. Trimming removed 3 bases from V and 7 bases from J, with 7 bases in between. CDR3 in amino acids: CASSFMGNSPLHF. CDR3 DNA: TGTGCCAGCAGCTTTATGGGGAATTCACCCCTCCACTTT.

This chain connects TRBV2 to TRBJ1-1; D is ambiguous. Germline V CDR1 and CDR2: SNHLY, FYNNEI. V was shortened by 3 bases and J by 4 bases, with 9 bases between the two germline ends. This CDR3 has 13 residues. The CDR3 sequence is CASSEDPSTEAFF. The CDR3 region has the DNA TGTGCCAGCAGTGAGGACCCATCCACTGAAGCTTTCTTT.

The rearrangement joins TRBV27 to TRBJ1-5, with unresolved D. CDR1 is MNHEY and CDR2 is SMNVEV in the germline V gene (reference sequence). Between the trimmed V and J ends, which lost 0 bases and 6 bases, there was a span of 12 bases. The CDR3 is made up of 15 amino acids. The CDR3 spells CASSLSREVPQPQHF. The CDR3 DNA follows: TGTGCCAGCAGTTTATCGCGGGAAGTCCCTCAGCCCCAGCATTTT.

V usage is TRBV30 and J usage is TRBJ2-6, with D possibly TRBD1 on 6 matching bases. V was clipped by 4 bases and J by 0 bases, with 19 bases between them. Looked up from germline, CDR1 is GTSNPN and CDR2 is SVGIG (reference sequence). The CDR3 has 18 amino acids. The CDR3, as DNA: TGTGCCTGGAAACCTAGGGGGAATTACTTCTCTGGGGCCAACGTCCTGACTTTC. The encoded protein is CAWKPRGNYFSGANVLTF. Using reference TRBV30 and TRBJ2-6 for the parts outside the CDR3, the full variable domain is SQTIHQWPATLVQPVGSPLSLECTVEGTSNPNLYWYRQAAGRGLQLLFYSVGIGQISSEVPQNLSASRPQDRQFILSSKKLLLSDSGFYLCAWKPRGNYFSGANVLTFGAGSRLTVL.

The CDR3 region has the DNA TGTGCCAGTAGTATTAGCGCCAAAAACATTCAGTACTTC. It is translated as CASSISAKNIQYF. The chain couples TRBV19 to TRBJ2-4; D is undetermined. With 3 bases removed from V and 1 base from J, the gap between germline ends came to 4 bases. Looked up from germline, CDR1 is LNHDA and CDR2 is SQIVND (reference sequence). CDR3 length equals 13 residues.

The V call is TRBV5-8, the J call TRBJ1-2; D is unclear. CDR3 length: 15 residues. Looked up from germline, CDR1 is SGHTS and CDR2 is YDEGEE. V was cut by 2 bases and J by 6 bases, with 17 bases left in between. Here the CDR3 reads CASSFLGPTRDGYTF. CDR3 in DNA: TGTGCCAGCAGCTTCCTAGGGCCAACGCGAGATGGCTACACCTTC.

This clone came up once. CDR3 nucleotides: TGTGCCAGCAGTGTGCGGGGTAGTGGGGATACGCAGTATTTT. It encodes CASSVRGSGDTQYF. The chain employs TRBV25-1 and TRBJ2-3; weak D call: TRBD2 (6 bases). The ends were cut back, 4 bases at V and 6 bases at J, with 14 bases in the middle. The CDR3 is 14 residues long. CDR1 and CDR2 (germline): MGHDK, SYGVNS.

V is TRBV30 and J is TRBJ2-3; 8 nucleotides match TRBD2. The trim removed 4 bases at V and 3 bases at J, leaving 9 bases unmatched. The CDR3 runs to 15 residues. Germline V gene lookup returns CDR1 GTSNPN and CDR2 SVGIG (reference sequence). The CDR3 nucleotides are TGTGCCTGGAACGGGGCGGGAGGACTTACAGATACGCAGTATTTT. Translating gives CAWNGAGGLTDTQYF.

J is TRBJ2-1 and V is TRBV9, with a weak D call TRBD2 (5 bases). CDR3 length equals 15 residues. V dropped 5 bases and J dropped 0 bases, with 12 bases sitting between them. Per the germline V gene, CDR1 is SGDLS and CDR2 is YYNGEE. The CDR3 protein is CASSALAGSYNEQFF. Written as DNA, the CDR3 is TGTGCCAGCAGTGCACTGGCGGGCTCCTACAATGAGCAGTTCTTC.

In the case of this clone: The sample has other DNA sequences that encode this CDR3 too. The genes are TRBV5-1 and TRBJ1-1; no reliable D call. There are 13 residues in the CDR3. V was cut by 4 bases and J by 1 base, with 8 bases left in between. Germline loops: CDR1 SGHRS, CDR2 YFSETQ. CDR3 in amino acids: CASSPNRNTEAFF. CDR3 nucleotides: TGCGCCAGCAGCCCAAATAGGAACACTGAAGCTTTCTTT.

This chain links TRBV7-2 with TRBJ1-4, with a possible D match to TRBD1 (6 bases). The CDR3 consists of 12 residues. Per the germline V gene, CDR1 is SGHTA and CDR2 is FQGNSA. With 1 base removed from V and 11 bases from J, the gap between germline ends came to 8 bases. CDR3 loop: CASSLGGLKLFF. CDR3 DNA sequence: TGTGCCAGCAGCTTAGGGGGGCTTAAACTGTTTTTT.

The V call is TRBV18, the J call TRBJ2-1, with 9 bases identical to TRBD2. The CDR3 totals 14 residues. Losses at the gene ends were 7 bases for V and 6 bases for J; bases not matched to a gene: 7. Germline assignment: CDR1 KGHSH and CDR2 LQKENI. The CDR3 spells CASFAISGSNEQFF. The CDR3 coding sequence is TGTGCCAGCTTTGCGATTAGCGGGAGCAATGAGCAGTTCTTC.

For the CDR3, the DNA is TGTGCCAGTAGTATAGACCTAGCGGGAGAGGACAATGAGCAGTTCTTC. Residues: CASSIDLAGEDNEQFF. The genes are TRBV19 and TRBJ2-1; 10 bases match TRBD2. V was clipped by 0 bases and J by 5 bases; unmatched bases: 4. Germline CDR1 and CDR2: LNHDA and SQIVND (reference sequence). This CDR3 is 16 amino acids long.

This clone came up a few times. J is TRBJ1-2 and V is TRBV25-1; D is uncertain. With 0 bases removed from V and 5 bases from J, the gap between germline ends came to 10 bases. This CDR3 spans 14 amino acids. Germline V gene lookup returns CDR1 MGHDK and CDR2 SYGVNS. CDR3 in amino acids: CASSEYYLEYGYTF. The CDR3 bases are TGTGCCAGCAGTGAATATTATCTTGAATATGGCTACACCTTC.

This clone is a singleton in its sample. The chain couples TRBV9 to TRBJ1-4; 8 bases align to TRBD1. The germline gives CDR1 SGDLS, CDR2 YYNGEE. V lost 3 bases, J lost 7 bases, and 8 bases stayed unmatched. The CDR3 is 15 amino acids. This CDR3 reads CASSGLTGGGEKLFF. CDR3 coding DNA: TGTGCCAGCAGCGGATTAACAGGGGGAGGTGAAAAACTGTTTTTT.

The CDR3 region has the DNA TGTGCCAGCAGTGAGGGGAGGTATGCAGGTGGCTACACCTTC. Translated: CASSEGRYAGGYTF. The rearrangement joins TRBV2 to TRBJ1-2; D gene uncertain. The V end was cut by 3 bases, the J end by 7 bases, with 15 bases between. Looked up from germline, CDR1 is SNHLY and CDR2 is FYNNEI. CDR3 size: 14 residues. Combining the CDR3 with reference TRBV2 and TRBJ1-2 gives the whole variable domain EPEVTQTPSHQVTQMGQEVILRCVPISNHLYFYWYRQILGQKVEFLVSFYNNEISEKSEIFDDQFSVERPDGSNFTLKIRSTKLEDSAMYFCASSEGRYAGGYTFGSGTRLTVV.

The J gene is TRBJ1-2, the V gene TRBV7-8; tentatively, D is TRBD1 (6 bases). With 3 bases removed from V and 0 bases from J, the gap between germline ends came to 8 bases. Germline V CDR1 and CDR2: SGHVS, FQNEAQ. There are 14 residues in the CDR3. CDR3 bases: TGTGCCAGCAGCTTCAGGGGACCTAACTATGGCTACACCTTC. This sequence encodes CASSFRGPNYGYTF.

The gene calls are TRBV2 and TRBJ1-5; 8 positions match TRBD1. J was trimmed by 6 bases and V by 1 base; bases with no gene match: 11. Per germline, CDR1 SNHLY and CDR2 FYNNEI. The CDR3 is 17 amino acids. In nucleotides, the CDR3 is TGTGCCAGCAGTGAAGGGGGAACGGCAGGGGGCGGTCAGCCCCAGCATTTT. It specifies CASSEGGTAGGGQPQHF.

CDR3 amino acids: CASTKADRLNYGYTF. The CDR3 DNA reads TGTGCCAGCACCAAAGCGGACAGGCTGAACTATGGCTACACCTTC. The chain joins TRBV7-9 to TRBJ1-2; 7 nucleotides line up with TRBD1. CDR1 and CDR2 from the germline V gene are SEHNR and FQNEAQ (reference sequence). With 7 bases clipped from V and 2 bases from J, the junction kept 10 bases outside the gene matches. The CDR3 spans 15 residues.

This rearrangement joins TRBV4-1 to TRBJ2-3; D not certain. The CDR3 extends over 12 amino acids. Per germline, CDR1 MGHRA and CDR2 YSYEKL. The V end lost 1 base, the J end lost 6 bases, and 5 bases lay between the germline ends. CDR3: CASSQAYDTQYF. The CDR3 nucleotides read TGCGCCAGCAGCCAAGCCTATGATACGCAGTATTTT.

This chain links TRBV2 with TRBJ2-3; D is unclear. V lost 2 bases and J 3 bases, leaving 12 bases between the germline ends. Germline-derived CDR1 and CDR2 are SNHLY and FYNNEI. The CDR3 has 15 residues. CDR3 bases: TGTGCCAGCAGTGAAAATGGAGCCCAAACAGATACGCAGTATTTT. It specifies CASSENGAQTDTQYF.

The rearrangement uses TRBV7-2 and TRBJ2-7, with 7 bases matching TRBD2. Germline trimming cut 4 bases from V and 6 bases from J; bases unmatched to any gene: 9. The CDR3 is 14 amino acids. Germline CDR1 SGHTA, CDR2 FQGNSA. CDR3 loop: CASSSTPGLGEQYF. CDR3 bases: TGTGCCAGCAGCTCAACCCCAGGACTAGGCGAGCAGTACTTC.